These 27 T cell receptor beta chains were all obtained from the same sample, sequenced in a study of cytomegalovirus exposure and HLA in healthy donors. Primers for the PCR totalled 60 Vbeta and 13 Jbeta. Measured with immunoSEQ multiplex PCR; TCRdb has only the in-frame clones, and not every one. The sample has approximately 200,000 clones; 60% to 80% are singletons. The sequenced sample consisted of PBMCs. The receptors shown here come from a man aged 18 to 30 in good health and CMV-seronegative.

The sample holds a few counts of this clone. The CDR3 loop is CASSLEGVINEKLFF. CDR3 in DNA: TGTGCCAGCAGCTTAGAGGGGGTCATTAATGAAAAACTGTTTTTT. The chain uses TRBV7-9 and TRBJ1-4; D is possibly TRBD1 (6 bases). Between the trimmed V and J ends, which lost 1 base and 4 bases, there was a span of 10 bases. This CDR3 has 15 residues. The V gene's germline CDR1 is SEHNR and CDR2 FQNEAQ (reference sequence).

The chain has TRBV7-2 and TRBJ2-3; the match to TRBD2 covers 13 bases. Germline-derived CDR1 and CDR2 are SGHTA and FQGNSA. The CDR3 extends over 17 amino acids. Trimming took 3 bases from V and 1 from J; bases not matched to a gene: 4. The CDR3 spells CASSFPGLAGGTDTQYF. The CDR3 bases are TGTGCCAGCAGCTTCCCAGGACTAGCGGGGGGCACAGATACGCAGTATTTT.

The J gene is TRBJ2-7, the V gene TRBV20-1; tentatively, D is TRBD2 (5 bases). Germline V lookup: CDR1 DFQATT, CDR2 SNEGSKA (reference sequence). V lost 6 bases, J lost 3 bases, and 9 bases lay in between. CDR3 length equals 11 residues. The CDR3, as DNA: TGCAGTGCACCGACTAACTACGAGCAGTACTTC. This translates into CSAPTNYEQYF.

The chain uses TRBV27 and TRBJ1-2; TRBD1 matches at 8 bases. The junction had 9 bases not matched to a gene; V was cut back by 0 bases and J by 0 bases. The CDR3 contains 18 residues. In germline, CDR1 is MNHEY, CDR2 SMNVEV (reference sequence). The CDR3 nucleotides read TGTGCCAGCAGTTTATCGTGGACAGGGAAGGGATCTAACTATGGCTACACCTTC. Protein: CASSLSWTGKGSNYGYTF.

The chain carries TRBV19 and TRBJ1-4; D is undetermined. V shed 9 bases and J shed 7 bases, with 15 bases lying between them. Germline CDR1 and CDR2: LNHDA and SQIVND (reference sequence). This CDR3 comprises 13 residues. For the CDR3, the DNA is TGTGCCAGCCCTTCTGGAGATGGTGAAAAACTGTTTTTT. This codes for CASPSGDGEKLFF.

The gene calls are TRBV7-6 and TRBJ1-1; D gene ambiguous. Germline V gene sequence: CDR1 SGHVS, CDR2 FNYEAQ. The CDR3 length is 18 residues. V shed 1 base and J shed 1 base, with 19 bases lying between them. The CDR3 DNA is TGTGCCAGCAGCTTAGTGGGCGGGCAGGATAGCGGGAACACTGAAGCTTTCTTT. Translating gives CASSLVGGQDSGNTEAFF.

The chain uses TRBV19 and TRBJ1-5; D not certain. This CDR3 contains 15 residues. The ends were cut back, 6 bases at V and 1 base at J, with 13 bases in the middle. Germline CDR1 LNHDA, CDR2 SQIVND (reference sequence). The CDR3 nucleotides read TGTGCCAGTAGCGACCCCGGGTACAGCAATCAGCCCCAGCATTTT. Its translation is CASSDPGYSNQPQHF.

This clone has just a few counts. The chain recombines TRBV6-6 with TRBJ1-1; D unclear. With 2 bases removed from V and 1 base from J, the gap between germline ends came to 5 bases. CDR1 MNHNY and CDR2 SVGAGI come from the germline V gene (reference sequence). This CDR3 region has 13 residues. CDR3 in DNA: TGTGCCAGCAGTTACCTTCGGAACACTGAAGCTTTCTTT. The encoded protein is CASSYLRNTEAFF.

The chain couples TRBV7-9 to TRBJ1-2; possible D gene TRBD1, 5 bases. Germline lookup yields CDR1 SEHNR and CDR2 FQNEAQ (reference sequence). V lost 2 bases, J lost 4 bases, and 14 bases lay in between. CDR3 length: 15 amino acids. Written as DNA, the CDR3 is TGTGCCAGCAGCTTAACAGGAGTAAAGATCTATGGCTACACCTTC. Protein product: CASSLTGVKIYGYTF. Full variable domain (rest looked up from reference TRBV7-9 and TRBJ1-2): DTGVSQNPRHKITKRGQNVTFRCDPISEHNRLYWYRQTLGQGPEFLTYFQNEAQLEKSRLLSDRFSAERPKGSFSTLEIQRTEQGDSAMYLCASSLTGVKIYGYTFGSGTRLTVV.

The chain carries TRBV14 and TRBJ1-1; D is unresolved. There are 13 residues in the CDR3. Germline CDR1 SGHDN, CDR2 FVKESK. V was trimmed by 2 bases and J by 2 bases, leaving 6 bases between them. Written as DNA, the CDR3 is TGTGCCAGCAGCCAAAGCCACAACACTGAAGCTTTCTTT. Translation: CASSQSHNTEAFF.

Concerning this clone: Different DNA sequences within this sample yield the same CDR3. CDR3 residues: CASSTGTGPYEQYF. CDR3 nucleotide sequence: TGTGCCAGCAGTACCGGGACAGGACCCTACGAGCAGTACTTC. The chain employs TRBV27 and TRBJ2-7, with 8 bases matching TRBD1. This CDR3 has 14 amino acids. CDR1 is MNHEY, CDR2 SMNVEV, per germline (reference sequence). The J segment lost 2 bases and the V segment lost 5 bases, leaving 5 bases of the junction unmatched.

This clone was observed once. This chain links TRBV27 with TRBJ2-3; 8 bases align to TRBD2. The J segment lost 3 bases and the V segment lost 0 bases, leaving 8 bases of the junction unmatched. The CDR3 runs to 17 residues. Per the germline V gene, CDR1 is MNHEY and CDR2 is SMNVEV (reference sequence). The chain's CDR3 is CASSLSSGISKTDTQYF. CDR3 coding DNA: TGTGCCAGCAGTTTATCTAGCGGGATCTCAAAAACAGATACGCAGTATTTT.

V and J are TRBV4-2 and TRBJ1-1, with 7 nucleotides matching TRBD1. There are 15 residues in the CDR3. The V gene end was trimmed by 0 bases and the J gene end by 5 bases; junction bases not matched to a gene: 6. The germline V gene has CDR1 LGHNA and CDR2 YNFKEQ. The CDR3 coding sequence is TGTGCCAGCAGCCAAGATCCGGACAGGCGTACTGAAGCTTTCTTT. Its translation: CASSQDPDRRTEAFF.

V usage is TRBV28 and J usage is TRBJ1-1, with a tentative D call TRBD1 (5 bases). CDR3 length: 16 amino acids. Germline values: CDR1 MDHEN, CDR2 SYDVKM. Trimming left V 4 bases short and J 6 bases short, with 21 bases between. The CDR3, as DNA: TGTGCCAGCAGTTCCCCAGGGTTCGCTGGTGGGGCTGAAGCTTTCTTT. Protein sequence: CASSSPGFAGGAEAFF.

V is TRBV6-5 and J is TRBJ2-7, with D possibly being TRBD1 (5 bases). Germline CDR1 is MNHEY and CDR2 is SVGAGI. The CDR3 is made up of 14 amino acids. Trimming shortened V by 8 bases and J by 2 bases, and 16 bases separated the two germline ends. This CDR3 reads CASALGQSTYEQYF. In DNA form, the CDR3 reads TGTGCCAGCGCCCTGGGGCAGAGTACCTACGAGCAGTACTTC.

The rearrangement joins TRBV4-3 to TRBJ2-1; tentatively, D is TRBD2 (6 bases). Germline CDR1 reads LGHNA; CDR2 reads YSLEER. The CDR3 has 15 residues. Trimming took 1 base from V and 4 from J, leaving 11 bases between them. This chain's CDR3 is CASSQGAGAYNEQFF. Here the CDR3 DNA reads TGCGCCAGCAGCCAAGGAGCGGGCGCGTACAATGAGCAGTTCTTC.

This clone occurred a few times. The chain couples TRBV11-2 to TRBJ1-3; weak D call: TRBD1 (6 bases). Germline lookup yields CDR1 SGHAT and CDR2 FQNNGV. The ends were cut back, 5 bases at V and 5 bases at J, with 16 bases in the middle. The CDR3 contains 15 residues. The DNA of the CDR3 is TGTGCCAGCAGCGACAGGCGGAATTCCCGAAACACCATATATTTT. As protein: CASSDRRNSRNTIYF.

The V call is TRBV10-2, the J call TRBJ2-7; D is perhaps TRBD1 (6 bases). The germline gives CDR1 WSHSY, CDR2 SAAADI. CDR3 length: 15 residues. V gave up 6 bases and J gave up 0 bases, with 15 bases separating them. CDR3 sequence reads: CASSSGTSSSYEQYF. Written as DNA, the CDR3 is TGCGCCAGCAGCTCCGGGACATCGAGCTCCTACGAGCAGTACTTC.

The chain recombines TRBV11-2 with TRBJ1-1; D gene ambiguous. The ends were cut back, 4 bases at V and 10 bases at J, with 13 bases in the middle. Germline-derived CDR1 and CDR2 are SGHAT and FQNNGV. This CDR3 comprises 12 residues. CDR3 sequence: CASSSEVPGAFF. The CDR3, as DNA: TGTGCCAGCAGCTCAGAAGTACCGGGAGCTTTCTTT.

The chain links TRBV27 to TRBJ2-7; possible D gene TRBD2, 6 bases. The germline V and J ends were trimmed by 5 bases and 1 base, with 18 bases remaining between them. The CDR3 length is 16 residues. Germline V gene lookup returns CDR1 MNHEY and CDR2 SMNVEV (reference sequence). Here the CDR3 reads CASSKQVAASSYEQYF. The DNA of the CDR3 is TGTGCCAGCAGTAAGCAAGTAGCGGCTAGTTCCTACGAGCAGTACTTC.

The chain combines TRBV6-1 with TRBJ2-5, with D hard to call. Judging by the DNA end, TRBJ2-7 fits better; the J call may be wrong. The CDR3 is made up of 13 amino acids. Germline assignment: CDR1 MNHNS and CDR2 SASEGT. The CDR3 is CASSDSPLYEQYF. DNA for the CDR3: TGTGCCAGCAGTGACTCCCCCCTCTACGAGCAGTACTTC.

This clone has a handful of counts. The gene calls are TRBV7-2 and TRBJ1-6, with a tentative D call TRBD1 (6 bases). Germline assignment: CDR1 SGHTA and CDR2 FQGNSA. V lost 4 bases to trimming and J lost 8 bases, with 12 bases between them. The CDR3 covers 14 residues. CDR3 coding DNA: TGTGCCAGCAGCTCGAGGAAGGGGGATTCACCCCTCCACTTT. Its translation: CASSSRKGDSPLHF.

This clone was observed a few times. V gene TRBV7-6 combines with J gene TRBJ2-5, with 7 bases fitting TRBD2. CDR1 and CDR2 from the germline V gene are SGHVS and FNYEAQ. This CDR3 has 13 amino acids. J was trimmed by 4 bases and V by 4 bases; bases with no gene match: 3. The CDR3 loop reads CASSSGGPETQYF. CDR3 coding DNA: TGTGCCAGCAGCTCGGGGGGACCAGAGACCCAGTACTTC.

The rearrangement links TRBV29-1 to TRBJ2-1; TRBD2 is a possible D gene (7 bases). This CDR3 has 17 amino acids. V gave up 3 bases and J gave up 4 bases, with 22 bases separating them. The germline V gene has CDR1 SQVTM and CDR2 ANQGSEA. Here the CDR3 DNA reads TGCAGCGTTGAGGGGGGGCTGGCGGGAGCCGGGTACAATGAGCAGTTCTTC. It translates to CSVEGGLAGAGYNEQFF.

CDR3 DNA sequence: TGTGCCAGTAGCAAAGGTGTCGATCTAGCGGGAGATACGCAGTATTTT. It specifies CASSKGVDLAGDTQYF. The V and J genes are TRBV19 and TRBJ2-3; 8 bases map to TRBD2. Germline assignment: CDR1 LNHDA and CDR2 SQIVND (reference sequence). Trimming at V came to 6 bases and at J to 5 bases, leaving 13 bases not matched to a gene. CDR3 length: 16 amino acids.

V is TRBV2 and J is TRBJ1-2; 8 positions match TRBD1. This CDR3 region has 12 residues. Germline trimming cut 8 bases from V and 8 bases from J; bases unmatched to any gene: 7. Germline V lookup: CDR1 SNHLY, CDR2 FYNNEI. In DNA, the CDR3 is TGTGCCAGCCCCGGCAGGGGGCTAGGCTACACCTTC. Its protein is CASPGRGLGYTF.

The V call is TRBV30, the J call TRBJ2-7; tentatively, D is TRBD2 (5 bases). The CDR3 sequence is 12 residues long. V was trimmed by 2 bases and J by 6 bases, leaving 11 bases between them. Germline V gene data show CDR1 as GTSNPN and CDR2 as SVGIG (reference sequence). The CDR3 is CAWSSPGFEQYF. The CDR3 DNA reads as TGTGCCTGGAGTTCGCCGGGGTTCGAGCAGTACTTC.